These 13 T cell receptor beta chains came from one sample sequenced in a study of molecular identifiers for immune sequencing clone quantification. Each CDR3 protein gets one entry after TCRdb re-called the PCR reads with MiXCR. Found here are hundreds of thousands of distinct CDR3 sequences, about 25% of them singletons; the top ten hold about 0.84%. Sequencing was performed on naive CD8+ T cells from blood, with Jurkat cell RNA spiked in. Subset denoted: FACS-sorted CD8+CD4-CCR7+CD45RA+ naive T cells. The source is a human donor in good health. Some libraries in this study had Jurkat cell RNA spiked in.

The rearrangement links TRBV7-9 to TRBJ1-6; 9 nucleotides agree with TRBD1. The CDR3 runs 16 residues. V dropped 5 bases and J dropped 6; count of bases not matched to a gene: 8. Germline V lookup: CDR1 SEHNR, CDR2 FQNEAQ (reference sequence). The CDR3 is CASSLLRDRANSPLHF. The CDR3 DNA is TGTGCCAGCAGCCTACTCCGGGACAGGGCTAATTCACCCCTCCACTTT.

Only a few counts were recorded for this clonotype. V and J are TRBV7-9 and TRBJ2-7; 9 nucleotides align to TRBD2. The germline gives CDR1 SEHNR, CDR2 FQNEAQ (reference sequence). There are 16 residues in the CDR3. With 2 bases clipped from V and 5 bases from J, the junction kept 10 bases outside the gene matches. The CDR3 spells CASSLYLAGSLHEQYF. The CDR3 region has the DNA TGTGCCAGCAGCTTATATCTAGCGGGGTCTCTCCACGAGCAGTACTTC.

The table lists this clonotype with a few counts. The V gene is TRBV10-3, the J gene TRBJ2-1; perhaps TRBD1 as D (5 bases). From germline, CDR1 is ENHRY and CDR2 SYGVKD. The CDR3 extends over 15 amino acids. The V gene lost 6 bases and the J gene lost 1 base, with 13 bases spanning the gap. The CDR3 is CAIRDVGQSYNEQFF. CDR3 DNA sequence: TGTGCCATCAGGGACGTCGGACAATCCTACAATGAGCAGTTCTTC.

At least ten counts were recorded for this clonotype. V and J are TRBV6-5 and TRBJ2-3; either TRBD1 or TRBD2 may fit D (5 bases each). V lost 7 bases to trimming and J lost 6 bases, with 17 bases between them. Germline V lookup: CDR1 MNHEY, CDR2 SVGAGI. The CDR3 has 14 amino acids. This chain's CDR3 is CASTPGPGPDTQYF. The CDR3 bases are TGTGCCAGCACTCCCGGGCCGGGGCCCGATACGCAGTATTTT.

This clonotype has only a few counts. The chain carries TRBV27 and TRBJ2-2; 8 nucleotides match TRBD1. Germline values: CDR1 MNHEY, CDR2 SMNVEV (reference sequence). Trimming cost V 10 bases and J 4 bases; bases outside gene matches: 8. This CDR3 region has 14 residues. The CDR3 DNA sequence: TGTGCCACATACCCGACAGGGGTCACCGGGGAGCTGTTTTTT. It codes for CATYPTGVTGELFF.

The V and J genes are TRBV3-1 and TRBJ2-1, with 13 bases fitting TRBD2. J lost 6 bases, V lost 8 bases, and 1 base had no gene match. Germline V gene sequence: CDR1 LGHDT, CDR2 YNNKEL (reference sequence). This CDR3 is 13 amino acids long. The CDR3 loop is CASGTSGINEQFF. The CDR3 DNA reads TGTGCCAGCGGGACTAGCGGGATCAATGAGCAGTTCTTC.

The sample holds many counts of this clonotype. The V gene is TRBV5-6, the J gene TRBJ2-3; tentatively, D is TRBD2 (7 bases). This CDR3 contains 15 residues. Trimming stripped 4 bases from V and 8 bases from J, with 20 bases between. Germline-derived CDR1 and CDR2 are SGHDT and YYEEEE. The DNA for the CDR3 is TGTGCCAGCAGCCCCTGGGGGGGGCCGCGAGGTACGCAGTATTTT. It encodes CASSPWGGPRGTQYF.

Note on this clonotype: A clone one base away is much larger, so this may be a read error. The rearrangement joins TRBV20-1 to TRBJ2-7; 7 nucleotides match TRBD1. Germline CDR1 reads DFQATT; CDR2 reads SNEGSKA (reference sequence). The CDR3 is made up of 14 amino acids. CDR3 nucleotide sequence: TGCAGTGCTAGAGACCGGGACAGCCTCTACGAGCAGTGCTTC. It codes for CSARDRDSLYEQCF.

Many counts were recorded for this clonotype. The CDR3 nucleotides are TGCGCCAGCAGCTTGGACGGCGGGTTCGAGCAGTACTTC. Translated, it gives CASSLDGGFEQYF. This chain joins TRBV5-1 and TRBJ2-7; possibly TRBD2 for D (5 bases). Germline V CDR1 and CDR2: SGHRS, YFSETQ. Trimming shortened V by 0 bases and J by 6 bases, and 10 bases separated the two germline ends. This CDR3 region has 13 residues.

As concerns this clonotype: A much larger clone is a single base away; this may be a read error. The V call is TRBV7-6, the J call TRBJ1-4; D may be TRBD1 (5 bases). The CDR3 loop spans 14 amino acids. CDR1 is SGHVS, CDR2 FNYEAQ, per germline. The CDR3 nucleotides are TGTGCCACACGGTGGGACCTGCTTAATGAAACACTGTTTTTT. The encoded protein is CATRWDLLNETLFF.

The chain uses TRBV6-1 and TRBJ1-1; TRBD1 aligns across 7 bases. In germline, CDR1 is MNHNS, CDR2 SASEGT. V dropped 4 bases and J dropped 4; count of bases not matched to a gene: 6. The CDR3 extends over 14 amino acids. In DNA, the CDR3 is TGTGCCAGCAGTGTGGAGGGGGCGTTCACTGAAGCTTTCTTT. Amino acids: CASSVEGAFTEAFF.

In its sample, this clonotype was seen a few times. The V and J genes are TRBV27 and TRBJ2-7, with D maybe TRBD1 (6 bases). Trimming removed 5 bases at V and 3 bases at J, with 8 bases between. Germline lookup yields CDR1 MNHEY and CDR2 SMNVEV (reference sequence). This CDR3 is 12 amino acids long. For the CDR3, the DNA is TGTGCCAGCAGTCAACAGGGCTACGAGCAGTACTTC. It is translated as CASSQQGYEQYF.

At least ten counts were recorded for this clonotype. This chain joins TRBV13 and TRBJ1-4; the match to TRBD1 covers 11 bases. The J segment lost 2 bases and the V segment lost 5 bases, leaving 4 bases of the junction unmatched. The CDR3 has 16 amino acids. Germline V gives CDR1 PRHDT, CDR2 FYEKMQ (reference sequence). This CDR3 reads CASSMGQGVTNEKLFF. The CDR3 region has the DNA TGTGCCAGCAGCATGGGACAGGGGGTTACTAATGAAAAACTGTTTTTT.